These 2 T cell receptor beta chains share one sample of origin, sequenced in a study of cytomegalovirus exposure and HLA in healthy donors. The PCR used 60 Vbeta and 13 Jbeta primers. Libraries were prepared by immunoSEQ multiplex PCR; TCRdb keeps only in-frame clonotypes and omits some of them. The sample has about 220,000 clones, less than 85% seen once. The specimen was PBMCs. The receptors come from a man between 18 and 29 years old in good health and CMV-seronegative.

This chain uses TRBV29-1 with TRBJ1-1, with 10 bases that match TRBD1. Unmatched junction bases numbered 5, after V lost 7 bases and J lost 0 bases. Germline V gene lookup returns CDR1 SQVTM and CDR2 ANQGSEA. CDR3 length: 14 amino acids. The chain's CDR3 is CSARQGAMNTEAFF. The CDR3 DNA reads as TGCAGCGCCCGACAGGGGGCCATGAACACTGAAGCTTTCTTT.

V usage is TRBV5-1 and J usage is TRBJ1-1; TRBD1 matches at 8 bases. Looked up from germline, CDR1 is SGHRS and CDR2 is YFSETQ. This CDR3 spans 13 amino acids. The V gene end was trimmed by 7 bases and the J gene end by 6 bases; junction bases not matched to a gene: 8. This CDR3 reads CASGQGNGAEAFF. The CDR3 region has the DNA TGCGCCAGCGGACAGGGCAACGGGGCTGAAGCTTTCTTT.